This is a list of T cell receptor beta chains from one sample in a study of blood T cell repertoires in COVID-19. Measured with immunoSEQ multiplex PCR; TCRdb has only the in-frame clones, and not every one. The sample consists of under 250,000 clones, 86% of them appearing once. The sequenced sample consisted of peripheral blood. The receptors originated from a man in his sixties with acute or convalescent COVID-19. CDR3s include the opening cysteine and the closing phenylalanine or tryptophan. D genes are given only for firm matches. Expanded clones get a size class; other rows say once, few or many, or leave the size out.

D gene	V gene	clone size	J gene	CDR3 protein	CDR3 DNA
TRBD1	TRBV11-2	once	TRBJ1-5	CASSPDDRGNQPQHF	TGTGCCAGCAGCCCCGACGACAGGGGCAATCAGCCCCAGCATTTT
.	TRBV10-2	.	TRBJ1-5	CASSESPSRNSNQPQHF	TGCGCCAGCAGTGAGTCTCCCAGCAGGAATAGCAATCAGCCCCAGCATTTT
.	TRBV27	.	TRBJ1-2	CASSFGTGYGYTF	TGTGCCAGCAGTTTCGGAACGGGCTATGGCTACACCTTC
TRBD2	TRBV25-1	.	TRBJ2-7	CASSGGLAYYEQYF	TGTGCCAGCAGTGGAGGACTAGCATACTACGAGCAGTACTTC
.	TRBV19	.	TRBJ1-1	CASTLQGGDTEAFF	TGTGCCAGTACCCTACAGGGAGGGGACACTGAAGCTTTCTTT
TRBD2	TRBV27	.	TRBJ2-1	CASSLEWSSGSYNEQFF	TGTGCCAGCAGTTTGGAGTGGTCTAGCGGATCCTACAATGAGCAGTTCTTC
TRBD2	TRBV2	.	TRBJ2-3	CASEGLAGVADTQYF	TGTGCCAGCGAGGGACTAGCGGGAGTCGCAGATACGCAGTATTTT
.	TRBV7-7	.	TRBJ2-2	CASSLSNTGELFF	TGTGCTAGCAGCTTATCTAACACCGGGGAGCTGTTTTTT
.	TRBV5-1	.	TRBJ1-1	CASSLVAGMNTEAFF	TGCGCCAGCAGCTTGGTGGCGGGTATGAACACTGAAGCTTTCTTT
.	TRBV2	.	TRBJ1-4	CASSSFGRNEKLFF	TGTGCCAGCAGTTCCTTTGGGCGTAATGAAAAACTGTTTTTT
.	TRBV28	once	TRBJ1-1	CASSFLQARGGAFF	TGTGCCAGCAGTTTTTTACAGGCTCGGGGAGGCGCTTTCTTT
.	TRBV11-3	.	TRBJ2-5	CASSLGSRGQETQYF	TGTGCCAGCAGCTTAGGCTCTAGGGGGCAAGAGACCCAGTACTTC
.	TRBV3-1/TRBV3-2	.	TRBJ2-1	CASSQTGNEQFF	TGTGCCAGCAGCCAAACAGGGAATGAGCAGTTCTTC
.	TRBV12-3/TRBV12-4	.	TRBJ2-7	CASSFGPSYEQYF	TGTGCCAGCAGTTTTGGGCCCTCCTACGAGCAGTACTTC
TRBD1	TRBV3-1/TRBV3-2	.	TRBJ2-4	CASSQETGPAAKNIQYF	TGTGCCAGCAGCCAGGAGACAGGGCCCGCGGCCAAAAACATTCAGTACTTC
.	TRBV18	.	TRBJ2-7	CASSPGTLGTYEQYF	TGTGCCAGCTCGCCCGGGACACTCGGGACCTACGAGCAGTACTTC
TRBD1	TRBV24-1	.	TRBJ1-1	CATSDNYGQGEAFF	TGTGCCACCAGTGACAACTACGGACAGGGAGAAGCTTTCTTT
TRBD2	TRBV28	.	TRBJ2-2	CASSLRKREGNTGELFF	TGTGCCAGCAGTTTAAGAAAACGGGAGGGGAACACCGGGGAGCTGTTTTTT
.	TRBV5-1	.	TRBJ2-5	CASSSYGQRDKETQYF	TGCGCCAGCAGCAGTTACGGGCAGAGGGATAAAGAGACCCAGTACTTC
.	TRBV5-8	.	TRBJ2-3	CASSYRTIQGGTDTQYF	TGTGCCAGCAGCTATCGTACAATTCAGGGGGGAACAGATACGCAGTATTTT
.	TRBV14	.	TRBJ2-7	CASSQDIPGYEQYF	TGTGCCAGCAGCCAAGATATCCCGGGATACGAGCAGTACTTC
TRBD1	TRBV5-6	.	TRBJ1-5	CASSLGTGDSNQPQHF	TGTGCCAGCAGCTTGGGGACAGGGGATAGCAATCAGCCCCAGCATTTT
.	TRBV3-1/TRBV3-2	.	TRBJ1-6	CASSGGSSYNSPLHF	TGTGCCAGCAGCGGGGGGAGCTCCTATAATTCACCCCTCCACTTT
TRBD1	TRBV15	.	TRBJ1-1	CATHRRGLNTEAFF	TGTGCCACCCACCGCAGGGGGTTGAACACTGAAGCTTTCTTT
.	TRBV19	.	TRBJ1-4	CASSPDSHATNEKLFF	TGTGCCAGTAGTCCAGACAGTCATGCAACTAATGAAAAACTGTTTTTT
TRBD1	TRBV29-1	.	TRBJ2-5	CSSEGTGSTLETQYF	TGCAGCTCAGAAGGGACAGGGAGTACCTTAGAGACCCAGTACTTC
TRBD1	TRBV6-5	.	TRBJ1-5	CASSRTGEVQPQHF	TGTGCCAGCAGCAGGACAGGGGAGGTTCAGCCCCAGCATTTT